The 21 T cell receptor beta chains in this list originate from one sample, sequenced in a study of blood T cell repertoires in COVID-19. The protocol was immunoSEQ multiplex PCR, while the TCRdb copy is restricted to in-frame clones and leaves out a portion. The data hold roughly 190,000 clones, with 94% observed a single time. Sequenced input: peripheral blood. Receptors originate from a man aged 30 to 45 with COVID-19, enrolled during active disease.

V and J are TRBV10-3 and TRBJ2-7; D might be TRBD2 (6 bases). V lost 0 bases, J lost 4 bases, and 10 bases lay in between. The CDR3 sequence is 14 residues long. Germline-derived CDR1 and CDR2 are ENHRY and SYGVKD. Written as DNA, the CDR3 is TGTGCCATCAGTGAGTCAGGACGGGAGTACGAGCAGTACTTC. It translates to CAISESGREYEQYF.

This clone was observed a single time. The genes are TRBV12-5 and TRBJ2-1, with 8 bases matching TRBD2. The V and J ends lost 6 bases and 10 bases, in that order; junction bases with no gene match: 14. CDR1 and CDR2 (germline): LGHNT, FRNRAP. CDR3 size: 15 residues. The CDR3 protein is CASGLSGGPNAEQFF. The CDR3 DNA reads TGTGCTAGTGGCCTAAGCGGGGGCCCCAATGCGGAGCAGTTCTTC.

This rearrangement joins TRBV5-1 to TRBJ1-3; no reliable D call. Trimming pared 0 bases from V and 0 bases from J, leaving 10 bases between. CDR1 is SGHRS, CDR2 YFSETQ, per germline. The CDR3 length is 16 residues. In DNA form, the CDR3 reads TGCGCCAGCAGCTTGGATTCGGGGAACTCTGGAAACACCATATATTTT. This encodes CASSLDSGNSGNTIYF. Looking up the rest from reference TRBV5-1 and TRBJ1-3 gives the full variable domain: KAGVTQTPRYLIKTRGQQVTLSCSPISGHRSVSWYQQTPGQGLQFLFEYFSETQRNKGNFPGRFSGRQFSNSRSEMNVSTLELGDSALYLCASSLDSGNSGNTIYFGEGSWLTVV.

V gene TRBV5-1 combines with J gene TRBJ2-2; TRBD1 might be the D (6 bases). The CDR3 has 15 residues. Germline CDR1 and CDR2: SGHRS and YFSETQ. V gave up 2 bases and J gave up 0 bases, with 8 bases separating them. The CDR3 DNA reads TGCGCCAGCAGCTTACAGGGTCCGAACACCGGGGAGCTGTTTTTT. Its translation: CASSLQGPNTGELFF.

The V and J genes are TRBV11-1 and TRBJ1-3, with 8 bases matching TRBD1. The CDR3 is 15 amino acids. Germline trimming cut 5 bases from V and 3 bases from J; bases unmatched to any gene: 6. Germline V gene lookup returns CDR1 SGHAT and CDR2 FQDESV (reference sequence). The CDR3: CASSHGQGGGNTIYF. DNA of the CDR3: TGTGCCAGCAGCCACGGACAGGGAGGTGGAAACACCATATATTTT.

V and J are TRBV7-9 and TRBJ2-6; no firm D call. CDR3 size: 15 residues. V was shortened by 3 bases and J by 1 base, with 7 bases between the two germline ends. The germline V gene has CDR1 SEHNR and CDR2 FQNEAQ (reference sequence). CDR3 DNA sequence: TGTGCCAGCAGCTTTGCGGTTTCTGGGGCCAACGTCCTGACTTTC. Its protein product is CASSFAVSGANVLTF.

V is TRBV9 and J is TRBJ1-2; TRBD1 aligns across 9 bases. The CDR3 runs 14 residues. Germline V CDR1 and CDR2: SGDLS, YYNGEE. Trimming cost V 3 bases and J 8 bases; bases outside gene matches: 8. The CDR3, as DNA: TGTGCCAGCAGCGCCACGGGACAGGGCGGCGGCTACACCTTC. This sequence encodes CASSATGQGGGYTF.

The chain carries TRBV3-1 (or the pseudogene TRBV3-2) and TRBJ1-5, with D maybe TRBD1 (6 bases). The CDR3 extends over 15 amino acids. The V end was cut by 0 bases, the J end by 3 bases, with 9 bases between. Per germline, CDR1 LGHDT and CDR2 YNNKEL (reference sequence). This CDR3 is CASSQDNRVNQPQHF. The DNA of the CDR3 is TGTGCCAGCAGCCAAGATAACAGGGTCAATCAGCCCCAGCATTTT.

The chain combines TRBV5-4 with TRBJ1-6; 7 bases align to TRBD1. The CDR3 runs to 15 residues. V lost 0 bases, J lost 8 bases, and 5 bases stayed unmatched. From germline, CDR1 is SGHNT and CDR2 YYREEE (reference sequence). The CDR3 DNA reads TGTGCCAGCAGCTTGGGAGGGGGCTCTTATTCACCCCTCCACTTT. It is translated as CASSLGGGSYSPLHF.

This chain uses TRBV18 with TRBJ2-5; the match to TRBD2 covers 7 bases. The CDR3 runs 14 residues. Trimming took 4 bases from V and 4 from J; bases not matched to a gene: 6. Germline CDR1 and CDR2: KGHSH and LQKENI. The CDR3 is CASSLRTGGETQYF. CDR3 DNA sequence: TGTGCCAGCTCACTCAGGACGGGGGGAGAGACCCAGTACTTC. The full variable domain, with the rest looked up from reference TRBV18 and TRBJ2-5, is NAGVMQNPRHLVRRRGQEARLRCSPMKGHSHVYWYRQLPEEGLKFMVYLQKENIIDESGMPKERFSAEFPKEGPSILRIQQVVRGDSAAYFCASSLRTGGETQYFGPGTRLLVL.

The rearrangement joins TRBV6-2 or TRBV6-3 to TRBJ2-7; D perhaps matches TRBD1 (7 bases). V lost 2 bases and J 3 bases, leaving 17 bases between the germline ends. Germline CDR1 is MNHEY and CDR2 is SVGEGT. This CDR3 is 16 amino acids long. The CDR3 sequence is CASSYPPEGARYEQYF. For the CDR3, the DNA is TGTGCCAGCAGTTACCCGCCGGAGGGGGCGCGCTACGAGCAGTACTTC.

Notes on this clone: Other DNA sequences within the sample encode an identical CDR3. This rearrangement joins TRBV28 to TRBJ1-2; 11 bases match TRBD1. The J segment lost 6 bases and the V segment lost 6 bases, leaving 3 bases of the junction unmatched. The CDR3 consists of 13 residues. The germline gives CDR1 MDHEN, CDR2 SYDVKM. The CDR3 reads CASSPGQGDGYTF. Written as DNA, the CDR3 is TGTGCCAGCAGCCCGGGACAGGGGGATGGCTACACCTTC.

V usage is TRBV5-1 and J usage is TRBJ2-7, with 10 bases matching TRBD2. With V trimmed by 0 bases and J by 5 bases, 5 bases remained unmatched. The CDR3 length is 15 residues. Germline assignment: CDR1 SGHRS and CDR2 YFSETQ. The CDR3: CASSLGTSGTNEQYF. Written as DNA, the CDR3 is TGCGCCAGCAGCTTGGGGACTAGCGGAACCAACGAGCAGTACTTC.

V is TRBV12-3 or TRBV12-4 and J is TRBJ2-7; 8 positions match TRBD2. V shed 6 bases, J shed 6 bases, and the junction held 4 bases outside the gene matches. The CDR3 runs 12 residues. The DNA of the CDR3 is TGTGCCAGCAGAACCGGGACTAGCGAGCAGTACTTC. Its protein is CASRTGTSEQYF.

The chain employs TRBV2 and TRBJ2-5, with 7 bases aligning to TRBD1. The CDR3 spans 16 residues. Germline CDR1 SNHLY, CDR2 FYNNEI. V shed 6 bases and J 1 base; nucleotides not matched to a gene: 11. CDR3 protein: CASSVIGGASQETQYF. The CDR3, as DNA: TGTGCCAGCAGCGTGATAGGGGGCGCTTCCCAAGAGACCCAGTACTTC.

The chain couples TRBV2 to TRBJ2-1; 13 bases line up with TRBD2. CDR3 length: 16 amino acids. Looked up from germline, CDR1 is SNHLY and CDR2 is FYNNEI. The V and J ends lost 3 bases and 4 bases, in that order; junction bases with no gene match: 3. This CDR3 reads CASSETSGGIYNEQFF. In DNA form, the CDR3 reads TGTGCCAGCAGTGAGACTAGCGGGGGGATTTACAATGAGCAGTTCTTC.

The genes are TRBV9 and TRBJ1-2; D unclear. CDR1 and CDR2 from the germline V gene are SGDLS and YYNGEE. The CDR3 sequence is 14 residues long. V was shortened by 0 bases and J by 3 bases, with 9 bases between the two germline ends. The CDR3 sequence is CASSVEIGDYGYTF. The CDR3 nucleotides read TGTGCCAGCAGCGTAGAAATAGGAGACTATGGCTACACCTTC.

V is TRBV4-1 and J is TRBJ1-3; maybe TRBD1 (5 bases). The V gene's germline CDR1 is MGHRA and CDR2 YSYEKL. V shed 6 bases and J shed 6 bases, with 12 bases lying between them. This CDR3 is built from 13 residues. CDR3 DNA: TGCGCCAGCAGACACGTAGGGGAAAACACCATATATTTT. Encoded protein: CASRHVGENTIYF.

This sequence joins TRBV12-1 and TRBJ1-2. TRBV12-1 has pseudogene status. This CDR3 region has 15 residues. The CDR3 sequence is CASSSGPPRAYGYTF. The CDR3, as DNA: TGTGCCAGCAGCTCCGGCCCCCCGAGGGCCTATGGCTACACCTTC.

The rearrangement uses TRBV9 and TRBJ1-3; D not certain. The CDR3 runs to 13 residues. CDR1 is SGDLS and CDR2 is YYNGEE in the germline V gene. V lost 3 bases and J lost 10, with 14 bases in between. The DNA for the CDR3 is TGTGCCAGCAGCGACCCCCTCCGAGGAACCATATATTTT. Translation: CASSDPLRGTIYF.

The rearrangement joins TRBV5-5 to TRBJ2-3; 7 nucleotides match TRBD2. J gave up 2 bases and V 1 base, and 7 bases lay outside the gene matches. This CDR3 comprises 16 residues. CDR1 and CDR2 (germline): SGHKS, YYEKEE (reference sequence). The CDR3 nucleotides are TGTGCCAGCAGCTTGTGGGCGGGGGAGATCACAGATACGCAGTATTTT. Its protein is CASSLWAGEITDTQYF.